This TCR beta chain came from a study of T cells in localized non-small cell lung cancer. Study-wide results and limits: Higher T cell density in the blood was associated with longer overall survival, whereas higher adjacent-lung clonality associated with shorter survival. Sequencing, confined to only one tumor region, leaves heterogeneity possible. Adjacent uninvolved lung tissue had the highest T cell clonality, exceeding tumor. The study detected a median around 57 of the top 100 tumor clones in adjacent lung.

Data came from immunoSEQ multiplex PCR; TCRdb stores just in-frame clones and leaves some out. The sample contains almost 8,500 clones, over 50% of which appear only once. Germline loops: CDR1 MDHEN, CDR2 SYDVKM. The CDR3 is made up of 12 amino acids. V lost 6 bases to trimming and J lost 10 bases, with 15 bases between them. On this clone itself: The antigen remains undetermined.

This sequence was found in a male donor at least 60 years old with stage I squamous cell lung carcinoma. The starting material was lymph node tissue, obtained before any cancer treatment. This chain uses TRBV28 with TRBJ1-1, with D tentatively TRBD1 (5 bases). The CDR3 DNA follows: TGTGCCAGCAGCCTCGGTGCCGGGGGAGCTTTCTTT. Translating it yields CASSLGAGGAFF.